This T cell receptor delta chain was recovered during a study of γδ T cells in repeated Plasmodium falciparum infection. At the level of the study: Donors had four controlled P. falciparum NF54 infections over roughly 600 days. Malian gammadelta TCRs were studied during no-transmission periods and across acute malaria episodes. General study findings and limits: Vgamma9/Vdelta2+ T cells showed a stable polyclonal repertoire with shared TCRgamma sequences.

As regards this clone: The antigen is not known. This DNA's translation and the protein TCRdb lists, from a much larger clone, do not match at residue 18, likely due to a read error; the protein shown is translated from the DNA.

The trim removed 3 bases at V and 0 bases at J, leaving 36 bases unmatched. The CDR3 contains 24 residues. The germline V gene encodes CDR1 TVYSNPD and CDR2 GDNSRS (reference sequence). Bulk repertoires came from Vgamma9/Vdelta2+ or Vdelta2-negative gammadelta T cells flow-sorted from PBMC. TCRdb re-processed the multiplex PCR reads using CATT. This table holds approximately 53,000 delta-chain clones, roughly 1.8% found once. The origin of this receptor is a pool of human donors (malaria-infected and uninfected, not separated). The V and J genes are TRDV3 and TRDJ1; TRDD2 aligns across 8 bases. The J gene, not given by TCRdb, was assigned here from a germline match of the nucleotide sequence. What was sequenced was gamma-delta T cells from blood. For the CDR3, the DNA is TGTGCCTTCACAGCTCTAAGGCCTTCCTATATACGTACCGGCATTGCTCGGCACACCGATAAACTCATCTTT. Protein: CAFTALRPSYIRTGIARHTDKLIF.